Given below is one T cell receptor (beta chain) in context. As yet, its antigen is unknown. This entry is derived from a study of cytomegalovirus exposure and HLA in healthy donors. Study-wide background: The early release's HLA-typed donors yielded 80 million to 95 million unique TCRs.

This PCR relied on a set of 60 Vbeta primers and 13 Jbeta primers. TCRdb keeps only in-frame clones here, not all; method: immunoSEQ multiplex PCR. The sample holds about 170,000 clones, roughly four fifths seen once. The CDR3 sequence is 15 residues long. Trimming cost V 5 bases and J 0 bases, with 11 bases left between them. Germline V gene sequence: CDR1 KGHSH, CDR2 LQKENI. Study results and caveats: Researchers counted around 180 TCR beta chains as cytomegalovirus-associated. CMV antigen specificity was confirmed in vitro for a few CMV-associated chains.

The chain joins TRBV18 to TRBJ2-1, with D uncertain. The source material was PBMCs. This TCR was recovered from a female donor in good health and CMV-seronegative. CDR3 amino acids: CASSTHTFSYNEQFF. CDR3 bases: TGTGCCAGCTCAACCCACACATTCTCCTACAATGAGCAGTTCTTC. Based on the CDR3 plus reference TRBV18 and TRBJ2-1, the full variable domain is NAGVMQNPRHLVRRRGQEARLRCSPMKGHSHVYWYRQLPEEGLKFMVYLQKENIIDESGMPKERFSAEFPKEGPSILRIQQVVRGDSAAYFCASSTHTFSYNEQFFGPGTRLTVL.